The 11 T cell receptor beta chains below all came from one sample that was sequenced in a study of blood T cell repertoires in COVID-19. Sequenced by immunoSEQ multiplex PCR; TCRdb stores in-frame clones only, minus some. The sample contains 100,000 to 150,000 clones, around 89% of which appear only once. Specimen: peripheral blood. The receptors stem from a human donor in a cohort sampled during active COVID-19.

The CDR3 bases are TGCGCCAGCAGCCAGAGGGCGGACTATTTATACAATGAGCAGTTCTTC. It codes for CASSQRADYLYNEQFF. The chain recombines TRBV4-1 with TRBJ2-1, with D possibly TRBD2 on 6 matching bases. V was pared by 3 bases and J by 4 bases, with 16 bases between. Germline lookup yields CDR1 MGHRA and CDR2 YSYEKL. The CDR3 is 16 amino acids.

The CDR3 nucleotides are TGTGCCATCATCCGACCCGGACTGACCCAAGAGACCCAGTACTTC. Its translation: CAIIRPGLTQETQYF. The J gene is TRBJ2-5, the V gene TRBV6-4; tentative D call: TRBD2 (5 bases). From germline, CDR1 is MRHNA and CDR2 SNTAGT. Trimming left V 10 bases short and J 1 base short, with 19 bases between. CDR3 size: 15 residues.

J is TRBJ2-2 and V is TRBV13; possible D gene TRBD2, 5 bases. There are 18 residues in the CDR3. CDR1 PRHDT and CDR2 FYEKMQ come from the germline V gene (reference sequence). V lost 4 bases, J lost 8 bases, and 26 bases lay in between. CDR3 bases: TGTGCCAGCAGCTCGACCGAAGATACGGGGTCGCGATATGGGGAGCTGTTTTTT. Its protein is CASSSTEDTGSRYGELFF. The variable domain in full, with the rest retrieved from reference TRBV13 and TRBJ2-2, is AAGVIQSPRHLIKEKRETATLKCYPIPRHDTVYWYQQGPGQDPQFLISFYEKMQSDKGSIPDRFSAQQFSDYHSELNMSSLELGDSALYFCASSSTEDTGSRYGELFFGEGSRLTVL.

V gene TRBV19 combines with J gene TRBJ1-5, with 7 bases that match TRBD1. Germline CDR1 and CDR2: LNHDA and SQIVND (reference sequence). J gave up 9 bases and V 8 bases, and 16 bases lay outside the gene matches. This CDR3 comprises 15 residues. Here the CDR3 DNA reads TGTGCCAGTGATAAAGGGACAGCGCTTCCAAGGCCCCAGCATTTT. This encodes CASDKGTALPRPQHF. The full variable domain, rest sourced from reference TRBV19 and TRBJ1-5, is DGGITQSPKYLFRKEGQNVTLSCEQNLNHDAMYWYRQDPGQGLRLIYYSQIVNDFQKGDIAEGYSVSREKKESFPLTVTSAQKNPTAFYLCASDKGTALPRPQHFGDGTRLSIL.

The rearrangement uses TRBV4-1 and TRBJ2-7; the match to TRBD1 covers 8 bases. The V and J ends lost 4 bases and 7 bases, in that order; junction bases with no gene match: 6. This CDR3 is built from 13 residues. CDR1 and CDR2 from the germline V gene are MGHRA and YSYEKL. The CDR3 reads CASSRTGTGEQYF. CDR3 bases: TGCGCCAGCAGCCGGACAGGGACGGGGGAGCAGTACTTC.

For the CDR3, the DNA is TGTGCCAGCAGCCAGGGAGGCGGATCTTTTGCTGGCTACACCTTC. This encodes CASSQGGGSFAGYTF. This sequence joins TRBV3-1 (or the pseudogene TRBV3-2) and TRBJ1-2; D not resolved. CDR1 is LGHDT, CDR2 YNNKEL, per germline (reference sequence). The ends were cut back, 3 bases at V and 7 bases at J, with 18 bases in the middle. CDR3 length equals 15 residues.

There are a few counts of this clone. This chain joins TRBV10-3 and TRBJ1-2, with D unresolved. Germline loops: CDR1 ENHRY, CDR2 SYGVKD. This CDR3 has 12 residues. V was pared by 7 bases and J by 5 bases, with 11 bases between. CDR3 bases: TGTGCCATCAATCCGGGAGGGTATGGCTACACCTTC. This translates into CAINPGGYGYTF.

The V call is TRBV30, the J call TRBJ1-2; TRBD1 agrees at 7 bases. CDR3 length: 14 residues. The V gene end was trimmed by 2 bases and the J gene end by 4 bases; junction bases not matched to a gene: 7. Germline V lookup: CDR1 GTSNPN, CDR2 SVGIG (reference sequence). As DNA, the CDR3 is TGTGCCTGGAGTCCCACCGGGACAGTCTATGGCTACACCTTC. It is translated as CAWSPTGTVYGYTF.

The J gene is TRBJ2-2, the V gene TRBV27; D ambiguous. V was clipped by 3 bases and J by 0 bases, with 8 bases between them. CDR1 and CDR2 from the germline V gene are MNHEY and SMNVEV (reference sequence). The CDR3 covers 15 residues. DNA for the CDR3: TGTGCCAGCAGTTTGTATAGATCGAACACCGGGGAGCTGTTTTTT. Protein product: CASSLYRSNTGELFF.

The table lists this clone with a count of one. The J gene is TRBJ2-5, the V gene TRBV6-4, with 9 bases fitting TRBD1. The CDR3 consists of 16 residues. V dropped 5 bases and J dropped 4; count of bases not matched to a gene: 11. Germline assignment: CDR1 MRHNA and CDR2 SNTAGT. The CDR3 reads CASSPGTGSERETQYF. Here the CDR3 DNA reads TGTGCCAGCAGTCCCGGGACAGGGTCGGAGCGAGAGACCCAGTACTTC.

The gene calls are TRBV19 and TRBJ1-5; TRBD1 aligns across 12 bases. The CDR3 length is 14 residues. Losses at the gene ends were 8 bases for V and 5 bases for J; bases not matched to a gene: 4. Per germline, CDR1 LNHDA and CDR2 SQIVND (reference sequence). CDR3 DNA: TGTGCCAGTTCCGGGACAGGGGGCCATCAGCCCCAGCATTTT. Protein sequence: CASSGTGGHQPQHF.